The 30 T cell receptor beta chains below all came from one sample that was sequenced in a study of blood T cell repertoires in COVID-19. This table comes from immunoSEQ multiplex PCR, and its TCRdb copy is limited to in-frame clones, with some not included. The table shows about 240,000 clones, with around 88% occurring only once. Specimen: peripheral blood. Receptors were obtained from a man of 80 years or more with acute or convalescent COVID-19.

V is TRBV13 and J is TRBJ2-7, with TRBD1 matching 10 bases. Per germline, CDR1 PRHDT and CDR2 FYEKMQ (reference sequence). V gave up 3 bases and J gave up 2 bases; unmatched junction bases: 1. The CDR3 is 14 amino acids. CDR3 in amino acids: CASSLTGGPYEQYF. The CDR3 nucleotides read TGTGCCAGCAGCTTGACAGGGGGCCCCTACGAGCAGTACTTC.

The CDR3 sequence is CASSVQRGWNEQFF. The CDR3 DNA follows: TGTGCCAGCAGTGTCCAGCGGGGCTGGAATGAGCAGTTCTTC. The chain is built from TRBV25-1 and TRBJ2-1; 7 bases are a match to TRBD2. With 4 bases clipped from V and 7 bases from J, the junction kept 7 bases outside the gene matches. CDR3 length equals 14 residues. Germline V gene sequence: CDR1 MGHDK, CDR2 SYGVNS.

CDR3 sequence: CASSNWEAGGQETQYF. DNA of the CDR3: TGTGCCAGCAGCAACTGGGAAGCGGGAGGGCAAGAGACCCAGTACTTC. This chain joins TRBV7-9 and TRBJ2-5, with 10 bases aligning to TRBD2. V trimming: 5 bases; J trimming: 2 bases; junction bases outside the gene matches: 8. Germline CDR1 is SEHNR and CDR2 is FQNEAQ (reference sequence). CDR3 size: 16 residues.

The rearrangement uses TRBV4-1 and TRBJ1-4, with 10 bases aligning to TRBD1. This CDR3 contains 16 residues. J was trimmed by 4 bases and V by 6 bases; bases with no gene match: 8. CDR1 and CDR2 from the germline V gene are MGHRA and YSYEKL. CDR3 DNA sequence: TGCGCCAGCAGTCTGTGGGGACAGGGGAATAATGAAAAACTGTTTTTT. This codes for CASSLWGQGNNEKLFF.

This chain joins TRBV7-6 and TRBJ1-5, with TRBD1 matching over 9 bases. The germline V gene encodes CDR1 SGHVS and CDR2 FNYEAQ. Trimming took 3 bases from V and 4 from J; bases not matched to a gene: 1. The CDR3 extends over 14 amino acids. The CDR3 DNA sequence: TGTGCCAGCAGCTTGGGACAGGGAAATCAGCCCCAGCATTTT. Translating gives CASSLGQGNQPQHF.

The V and J genes are TRBV24-1 and TRBJ2-7; weak D call: TRBD1 (5 bases). V was pared by 3 bases and J by 6 bases, with 11 bases between. Germline V gene sequence: CDR1 KGHDR, CDR2 SFDVKD. The CDR3 runs 13 residues. CDR3 nucleotides: TGTGCCACCAGTGATGCCCTGACAGTCGAGCAGTACTTC. It is translated as CATSDALTVEQYF.

The gene calls are TRBV14 and TRBJ2-1; possibly TRBD1 for D (6 bases). The germline V gene has CDR1 SGHDN and CDR2 FVKESK. This CDR3 spans 17 amino acids. Trimming removed 1 base from V and 2 bases from J, with 15 bases in between. The CDR3 loop reads CASSQGTGTLTYNEQFF. In DNA, the CDR3 is TGTGCCAGCAGCCAAGGGACCGGGACACTTACCTACAATGAGCAGTTCTTC.

V usage is TRBV29-1 and J usage is TRBJ2-2, with a tentative D call TRBD2 (6 bases). Trimming cost V 4 bases and J 4 bases, with 13 bases left between them. The CDR3 spans 14 residues. Germline loops: CDR1 SQVTM, CDR2 ANQGSEA. The CDR3 loop reads CSVVGLEGTGELFF. The CDR3 coding sequence is TGCAGCGTTGTCGGCCTGGAGGGCACCGGGGAGCTGTTTTTT.

V is TRBV19 and J is TRBJ2-2; TRBD1 agrees at 10 bases. The trim removed 6 bases at V and 0 bases at J, leaving 10 bases unmatched. Germline values: CDR1 LNHDA, CDR2 SQIVND (reference sequence). This CDR3 spans 18 amino acids. DNA of the CDR3: TGTGCCAGTAGACTACCCCGGGACAGGGGTTCGAACACCGGGGAGCTGTTTTTT. It translates to CASRLPRDRGSNTGELFF.

The chain is built from TRBV6-5 and TRBJ2-1, with D perhaps matching TRBD1 (6 bases). Germline V gene lookup returns CDR1 MNHEY and CDR2 SVGAGI. The CDR3 totals 15 residues. Trimming took 6 bases from V and 0 from J, leaving 12 bases between them. CDR3 residues: CASRRQASSYNEQFF. The CDR3 DNA sequence: TGTGCCAGCAGACGACAGGCCAGCTCCTACAATGAGCAGTTCTTC.

This rearrangement joins TRBV5-1 to TRBJ1-1; the match to TRBD1 covers 7 bases. V shed 3 bases, J shed 1 base, and the junction held 12 bases outside the gene matches. The CDR3 length is 17 residues. The germline CDR1 and CDR2 sequences are SGHRS and YFSETQ. CDR3 nucleotides: TGCGCCAGCAGCTGGGGACAGAGGTACGGTCAGAACACTGAAGCTTTCTTT. It translates to CASSWGQRYGQNTEAFF.

The chain carries TRBV6-5 and TRBJ2-5; D possibly corresponds to TRBD1 (6 bases). The CDR3 sequence is 15 residues long. Germline CDR1 and CDR2: MNHEY and SVGAGI. Trimming removed 6 bases from V and 5 bases from J, with 19 bases in between. The CDR3 nucleotides read TGTGCCAGCAGCTCCGGGACACCAATGAGGGAGACCCAGTACTTC. Its protein is CASSSGTPMRETQYF.

This sequence joins TRBV6-5 and TRBJ1-2, with 11 bases aligning to TRBD1. The CDR3 covers 15 residues. Germline V gives CDR1 MNHEY, CDR2 SVGAGI. The ends lost 7 bases at V and 7 bases at J; junction bases unmatched: 11. The CDR3 spells CASTPLGQGGVGYTF. DNA of the CDR3: TGTGCCAGCACTCCTCTGGGACAGGGGGGAGTTGGCTACACCTTC.

The rearrangement joins TRBV19 to TRBJ2-3, with TRBD1 matching 10 bases. Germline V CDR1 and CDR2: LNHDA, SQIVND (reference sequence). The V segment lost 7 bases and the J segment 4 bases; nucleotides outside the gene matches: 11. CDR3 size: 16 residues. The CDR3 reads CASTPEGTGDADTQYF. The DNA of the CDR3 is TGTGCCAGTACCCCGGAGGGGACAGGGGACGCAGATACGCAGTATTTT.

CDR3 bases: TGTGCCAGCAGTGGTTTGTTGACAGGGCCCGAGCAGTACTTC. Residues: CASSGLLTGPEQYF. This chain uses TRBV2 with TRBJ2-7; 7 bases fit TRBD1. V gave up 4 bases and J gave up 6 bases; unmatched junction bases: 9. This CDR3 spans 14 amino acids. CDR1 is SNHLY, CDR2 FYNNEI, per germline.

V gene TRBV6-5 combines with J gene TRBJ2-5; TRBD1 matches at 10 bases. Germline loops: CDR1 MNHEY, CDR2 SVGAGI. The CDR3 consists of 13 residues. CDR3 sequence (DNA): TGTTCTACTGGGACAGGGGTTAGGGAGACCCAGTACTTC. It codes for CSTGTGVRETQYF.

This rearrangement joins TRBV5-1 to TRBJ2-1, with D tentatively TRBD2 (6 bases). Trimming left V 4 bases short and J 2 bases short, with 16 bases between. This CDR3 contains 16 residues. Germline-derived CDR1 and CDR2 are SGHRS and YFSETQ. The CDR3 nucleotides read TGCGCCAGCAGCCCCCGGCGGGCGGGACCCTACAATGAGCAGTTCTTC. It specifies CASSPRRAGPYNEQFF.

V gene TRBV6-5 combines with J gene TRBJ2-1; 11 nucleotides agree with TRBD2. The CDR3 contains 15 residues. V lost 11 bases to trimming and J lost 7 bases; unmatched junction nucleotides: 13. Germline CDR1 is MNHEY and CDR2 is SVGAGI. CDR3 sequence (DNA): TGTGCCTCCGGCACACTAGCGGGAGTTGGGAATGAGCAGTTCTTC. Residues: CASGTLAGVGNEQFF.

Here the CDR3 reads CASSFSGGGNYGYTF. CDR3 nucleotide sequence: TGTGCCAGCAGCTTCTCCGGGGGAGGGAACTATGGCTACACCTTC. This chain uses TRBV7-9 with TRBJ1-2, with a weak D call TRBD1 (5 bases). The CDR3 runs to 15 residues. Trimming stripped 3 bases from V and 2 bases from J, with 13 bases between. Per germline, CDR1 SEHNR and CDR2 FQNEAQ (reference sequence).

Written as DNA, the CDR3 is TGCGCCAGCAGCCCAGGGACAGGGAGCCAGCCCCAGCATTTT. Protein sequence: CASSPGTGSQPQHF. V gene TRBV4-3 combines with J gene TRBJ1-5, with 9 bases lining up with TRBD1. CDR3 length: 14 amino acids. The V gene end was trimmed by 4 bases and the J gene end by 7 bases; junction bases not matched to a gene: 5. Germline V gives CDR1 LGHNA, CDR2 YSLEER.

This rearrangement joins TRBV7-9 to TRBJ1-6; no reliable D call. Germline CDR1 SEHNR, CDR2 FQNEAQ (reference sequence). This CDR3 is 18 amino acids long. Trimming removed 4 bases from V and 0 bases from J, with 16 bases in between. CDR3 sequence: CASSSQRVASSYNSPLHF. The CDR3 coding sequence is TGTGCCAGCAGCTCCCAGAGGGTAGCTAGCTCCTATAATTCACCCCTCCACTTT. Using reference TRBV7-9 and TRBJ1-6 for the parts outside the CDR3, the full variable domain is DTGVSQNPRHKITKRGQNVTFRCDPISEHNRLYWYRQTLGQGPEFLTYFQNEAQLEKSRLLSDRFSAERPKGSFSTLEIQRTEQGDSAMYLCASSSQRVASSYNSPLHFGNGTRLTVT.

Notes on this clone: This CDR3 is also generated by other DNA sequences in the sample. This chain connects TRBV3-1 (or the pseudogene TRBV3-2) to TRBJ1-1, with 7 bases lining up with TRBD1. CDR3 length: 14 residues. Germline V gene lookup returns CDR1 LGHDT and CDR2 YNNKEL (reference sequence). The V segment lost 4 bases and the J segment 0 bases; nucleotides outside the gene matches: 2. The CDR3: CASSPGQLNTEAFF. Written as DNA, the CDR3 is TGTGCCAGCAGCCCGGGACAGCTGAACACTGAAGCTTTCTTT.

This clone came up once. The chain combines TRBV19 with TRBJ2-7; D unclear. V was pared by 3 bases and J by 1 base, with 10 bases between. The germline CDR1 and CDR2 sequences are LNHDA and SQIVND (reference sequence). The length of the CDR3 is 14 residues. This CDR3 is CASSIGSRSYEQYF. CDR3 nucleotide sequence: TGTGCCAGTAGTATCGGTTCCCGATCCTACGAGCAGTACTTC.

This chain connects TRBV18 to TRBJ1-3; D ambiguous. The ends were cut back, 3 bases at V and 1 base at J, with 7 bases in the middle. The germline V gene encodes CDR1 KGHSH and CDR2 LQKENI. This CDR3 has 14 amino acids. CDR3 loop: CASSPSVSGNTIYF. DNA of the CDR3: TGTGCCAGCTCACCTTCCGTATCTGGAAACACCATATATTTT.

This clone was found once. The rearrangement links TRBV2 to TRBJ1-3, with D maybe TRBD1 (5 bases). The germline CDR1 and CDR2 sequences are SNHLY and FYNNEI. The ends were cut back, 4 bases at V and 0 bases at J, with 7 bases in the middle. The CDR3 has 14 amino acids. CDR3 region: CASSGQLSGNTIYF. The CDR3 DNA follows: TGTGCCAGCAGTGGACAGCTCTCTGGAAACACCATATATTTT.

The chain is built from TRBV29-1 and TRBJ2-7; weak D call: TRBD2 (6 bases). Germline CDR1 and CDR2: SQVTM and ANQGSEA. The CDR3 loop spans 15 amino acids. Trimming left V 5 bases short and J 5 bases short, with 22 bases between. CDR3 loop: CSVSFPGLITHEQYF. In nucleotides, the CDR3 is TGCAGCGTTAGTTTTCCGGGACTTATCACCCACGAGCAGTACTTC.

This chain connects TRBV10-3 to TRBJ2-1, with TRBD2 matching 7 bases. CDR1 ENHRY and CDR2 SYGVKD come from the germline V gene. The CDR3 runs to 13 residues. Trimming took 6 bases from V and 6 from J; bases not matched to a gene: 5. DNA for the CDR3: TGTGCCATCAGCGCCGGGACTACCAATGAGCAGTTCTTC. Translating gives CAISAGTTNEQFF.

The table lists this clone with a count of one. In nucleotides, the CDR3 is TGTGCCCTTCGGAACGGGGGGGACACCGGGGAGCTGTTTTTT. Its protein is CALRNGGDTGELFF. J is TRBJ2-2 and V is TRBV7-9; 8 nucleotides line up with TRBD2. This CDR3 comprises 14 residues. J was trimmed by 3 bases and V by 11 bases; bases with no gene match: 8. CDR1 is SEHNR, CDR2 FQNEAQ, per germline (reference sequence). Filled out from reference TRBV7-9 and TRBJ2-2, the complete variable domain reads DTGVSQNPRHKITKRGQNVTFRCDPISEHNRLYWYRQTLGQGPEFLTYFQNEAQLEKSRLLSDRFSAERPKGSFSTLEIQRTEQGDSAMYLCALRNGGDTGELFFGEGSRLTVL.

V is TRBV6-2 or TRBV6-3 and J is TRBJ1-6, with no clear D. Germline CDR1 is MNHEY and CDR2 is SVGEGT. The CDR3 contains 15 residues. V was clipped by 4 bases and J by 0 bases, with 7 bases between them. The CDR3 here is CASSSLSSYNSPLHF. The CDR3 DNA reads TGTGCCAGCAGTTCTCTGAGCTCCTATAATTCACCCCTCCACTTT.

This clone came up a few times. CDR3 DNA sequence: TGTGCCAGCAGCTTATTCACCCTGGGGGGATCGGAAGCGTACGAGCAGTACTTC. Its translation is CASSLFTLGGSEAYEQYF. The genes are TRBV7-9 and TRBJ2-7, with D maybe TRBD2 (6 bases). V was pared by 2 bases and J by 4 bases, with 24 bases between. The CDR3 sequence is 18 residues long. In germline, CDR1 is SEHNR, CDR2 FQNEAQ (reference sequence).